The rows below give T cell receptor beta chains drawn from one sample of a study of T cell repertoires in cytomegalovirus infection. One entry per CDR3 protein results from TCRdb running MiXCR on the reads. The data contain approximately 590,000 distinct CDR3 sequences, approximately 40% of them seen just once; the ten biggest clones take up over 45%. These TCRs' antigens remain unknown. The sequencing here drew on cultured PBMCs, taken from culture after CMV antigen stimulation. These receptors were obtained from a human donor in good health (CMV status not recorded). Some clones in this sample may be carry-over from other donors' samples. Both conserved end residues are part of each CDR3. Each record gives: clone size, V gene, J gene, D gene, CDR3 DNA, CDR3 protein. The D gene is left open where the match is weak. Not every row has a clone size; where given, it reads once, few, many or a size class.

.	TRBV4-1	TRBJ2-1	.	TGCGCCAGCAGCCCAGCTGCGGGAAATGAGCAGTTCTTC	CASSPAAGNEQFF
.	TRBV19	TRBJ2-7	.	TGTGCCAGTAGTACTAGTGCGATTACAGCCTACGAGCAGTACTTC	CASSTSAITAYEQYF
.	TRBV19	TRBJ1-5	.	TGTGCCAGTAGTAAAGGACGGCCTTTCAATCAGCCCCAGCATTTT	CASSKGRPFNQPQHF
.	TRBV28	TRBJ2-2	.	TGTGCCAGCACCCAAGCAGGGGCTGGCGGGGAGCTGTTTTTT	CASTQAGAGGELFF
few	TRBV7-1	TRBJ1-1	.	TGTGCCAGCAGCTTCAGCAGGGTCGGTTATGCTTTCTTT	CASSFSRVGYAFF
.	TRBV18	TRBJ1-6	TRBD1	TGTGCCAGCTCACGCCAGGGGGGGGATTCACCCCTCCACTTT	CASSRQGGDSPLHF
.	TRBV12-3/TRBV12-4	TRBJ2-5	TRBD1	TGTGCCAGCAGTCCGTGGACAGGGGTGGAGACCCAGTACTTC	CASSPWTGVETQYF
.	TRBV6-2/TRBV6-3	TRBJ2-5	.	TGTGCCAGCAGTATAGCGGAGCTACAAGAGACCCAGTACTTC	CASSIAELQETQYF
.	TRBV6-8	TRBJ1-5	.	TGTGCCAGCACCCGAGGAGTGGAGCCCCAGCATTTT	CASTRGVEPQHF
few	TRBV28	TRBJ1-2	.	TGTGCCAGCAGTTTGTGGCAGTACGCTAACTATGGCTACACCTTC	CASSLWQYANYGYTF
.	TRBV10-2	TRBJ2-1	TRBD2	TGCGCCAGCAGTGAGACCGCTAGCGGCTCCTACAATGAGCAGTTCTTC	CASSETASGSYNEQFF
.	TRBV12-3/TRBV12-4	TRBJ2-3	TRBD2	TGTGCCAGCGATAGCGGGAGGGCCGAAGATACGCAGTATTTT	CASDSGRAEDTQYF
once	TRBV20-1	TRBJ2-7	.	TGCAGTGCTAGATCCCCCTCTCTGGAGCAGTACTTC	CSARSPSLEQYF
few	TRBV7-8	TRBJ2-7	.	TGTGCCAGCAGCCCCCCTACAGCGAACTACGAGCAGTACTTC	CASSPPTANYEQYF
.	TRBV27	TRBJ2-1	TRBD2	TGTGCCAGCAGTTCAGCTCGTGGGCGGGGGGTCTACAATGAGCAGTTCTTC	CASSSARGRGVYNEQFF
few	TRBV7-2	TRBJ1-1	.	TGTGCCAGCAGCGACCCCGACAGCTGGAACACTGAAGCTTTCTTT	CASSDPDSWNTEAFF
few	TRBV28	TRBJ1-5	.	TGTGCCAGCAACTCCAGAGGGGGGGCCGGTCAGCCCCAGCATTTT	CASNSRGGAGQPQHF
.	TRBV18	TRBJ1-1	.	TGTGCCAGCTCACCGTCTCTGGATACTGAAGCTTTCTTT	CASSPSLDTEAFF
.	TRBV19	TRBJ1-1	.	TGTGCCAGTAGTATCCAAGTCAGGGACACTGAAGCTTTCTTT	CASSIQVRDTEAFF